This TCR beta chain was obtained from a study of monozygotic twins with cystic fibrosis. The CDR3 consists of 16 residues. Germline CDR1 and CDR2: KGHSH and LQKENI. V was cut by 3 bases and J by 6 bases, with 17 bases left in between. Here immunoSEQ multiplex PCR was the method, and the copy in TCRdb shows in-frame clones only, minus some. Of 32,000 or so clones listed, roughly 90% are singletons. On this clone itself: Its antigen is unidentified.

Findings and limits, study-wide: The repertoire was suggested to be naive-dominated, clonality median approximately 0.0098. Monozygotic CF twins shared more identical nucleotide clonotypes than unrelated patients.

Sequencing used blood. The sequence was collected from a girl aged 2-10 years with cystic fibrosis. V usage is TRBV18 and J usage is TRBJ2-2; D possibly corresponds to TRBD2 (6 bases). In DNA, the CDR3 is TGTGCCAGCTCACCTTCGGGACTCCTAGGTTCCGGGGAGCTGTTTTTT. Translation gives CASSPSGLLGSGELFF.